A single T cell receptor beta chain is shown here with its context. The data are from a study of blood T cell repertoires in COVID-19. On the study more broadly: There were acute and convalescent COVID-19 samples, and they came from the United States, Italy and Spain. Sources were T cells, B-cell-depleted T cells, or PBMCs; the material itself was cDNA or gDNA.

This CDR3 contains 12 residues. V shed 4 bases and J shed 5 bases, with 8 bases lying between them. CDR1 and CDR2 from the germline V gene are LGHNA and YSLEER. Measured with immunoSEQ multiplex PCR; TCRdb has only the in-frame clones, and not every one. The table lists tens of thousands of clones, around four fifths of them singletons. The source is a woman aged 55-75 years with acute or convalescent COVID-19. This chain uses TRBV4-3 with TRBJ2-5; the D is unclear. Specimen: peripheral blood. CDR3 in amino acids: CASSPPRETQYF. In nucleotides, the CDR3 is TGCGCCAGCAGCCCCCCCAGGGAGACCCAGTACTTC.